This entry features one T cell receptor (beta chain) sequence. Its antigen remains unidentified. V was pared by 0 bases and J by 8 bases, with 15 bases of the junction left unmatched. The CDR3 covers 18 residues. CDR1 and CDR2 (germline): LGHNA, YSLEER. The sequencing depth, 1 in 200,000 to 1 in 1 million T cells, was the target. Measured with immunoSEQ multiplex PCR; TCRdb has only the in-frame clones, and not every one. The sample lists fewer than 400,000 clones, around 66% occurring once. This sample is drawn from a study of cytotoxic CD8 clonotypes in ibrutinib-treated CLL. Study-level information: Enrolment comprised some 10 relapsed/refractory and over 14 treatment-naive patients; approximately 18 were IGHV unmutated.

The study's findings and limits: Sample timing was unmatched between remission and later-progressing patients; lymph nodes unstudied.

The sample here was PBMCs, taken after 36 months of ibrutinib treatment. The origin of this receptor is a human donor with chronic lymphocytic leukemia. The rearrangement uses TRBV4-3 and TRBJ1-4; 7 bases line up with TRBD1. CDR3 sequence: CASSQDMTGRGLGEKLFF. CDR3 DNA sequence: TGCGCCAGCAGCCAAGATATGACAGGGAGGGGTTTGGGGGAAAAACTGTTTTTT.